The rows below give T cell receptor beta chains drawn from one sample of a study of cytomegalovirus exposure and HLA in healthy donors. Produced via immunoSEQ multiplex PCR; TCRdb's table is partial and in-frame only. The sample holds around 70,000 clones; 85% to 95% are singletons and the top ten take roughly 0.6%. The specimen was PBMCs. The source of these receptors is a young woman in good health and CMV-seronegative. Both conserved end residues are part of each CDR3. D genes are given only for firm matches. The size of a clone is reported for some rows only, either as once, few or many, or as a class for expanded clones.

V	D	J	length	size	DNA	CDR3
TRBV9	TRBD2	TRBJ2-3	17	.	TGTGCCAGCAGCGTGAACCTGGGGGGGGGTAGCACAGATACGCAGTATTTT	CASSVNLGGGSTDTQYF
TRBV4-1	TRBD2	TRBJ2-2	16	.	TGCGCCAGCAGTCGGCTAGCGGGGGGGCTGGCCGGGGAGCTGTTTTTT	CASSRLAGGLAGELFF
TRBV18	.	TRBJ2-2	16	.	TGTGCCATCTTAGGCCGGGACACCGCGAACACCGGGGAGCTGTTTTTT	CAILGRDTANTGELFF
TRBV5-1	TRBD1	TRBJ2-2	15	.	TGCGCCACCGGACAGGGGGCATTGAACACCGGGGAGCTGTTTTTT	CATGQGALNTGELFF
TRBV7-3	.	TRBJ2-3	15	.	TGTGCCAGCAGCTTAGTGGGGGGAGGCACAGATACGCAGTATTTT	CASSLVGGGTDTQYF
TRBV18	.	TRBJ1-5	14	few	TGTGCCAGCTCACCTCCACAGGCGAATCAGCCCCAGCATTTT	CASSPPQANQPQHF
TRBV9	.	TRBJ2-2	17	.	TGTGCCAGCAGCGTGGTCCCGCAACCCGGGAGCACCGGGGAGCTGTTTTTT	CASSVVPQPGSTGELFF
TRBV18	TRBD1	TRBJ1-4	16	.	TGTGCCAGCTCACCACGATCGGACAGGGGTAGTGAAAAACTGTTTTTT	CASSPRSDRGSEKLFF
TRBV9	.	TRBJ2-3	15	.	TGTGCCAGCAGCGTAGCGATACAGGGCACAGATACGCAGTATTTT	CASSVAIQGTDTQYF
TRBV6-5	TRBD1	TRBJ1-1	14	.	TGTGCCAGCACCGTGACAGGGGAGAACACTGAAGCTTTCTTT	CASTVTGENTEAFF
TRBV6-1	.	TRBJ1-1	12	once	TGTGCCAGCAGTGAACGAGAGGGTCGAGCTTTCTTT	CASSEREGRAFF
TRBV5-6	TRBD2	TRBJ2-5	17	once	TGTGCCAGCAGCTTGGAGCTAGCGGGGGGGTTCTCGGAGACCCAGTACTTC	CASSLELAGGFSETQYF
TRBV5-1	.	TRBJ1-5	14	once	TGCGCCAGCAGCTTGGATGGGGGGAATCAGCCCCAGCATTTT	CASSLDGGNQPQHF
TRBV27	TRBD1	TRBJ1-4	15	.	TGTGCCAGCAGTTATCGGGGACAGGGGGGGGAAAAACTGTTTTTT	CASSYRGQGGEKLFF
TRBV28	TRBD1	TRBJ2-7	16	.	TGTGCCAGCAGGTCTCCTTCCGGGACAGGAACCTACGAGCAGTACTTC	CASRSPSGTGTYEQYF
TRBV7-6	.	TRBJ1-2	14	.	TGTGCCAGCAGCTCACCCCTATCGAACTATGGCTACACCTTC	CASSSPLSNYGYTF
TRBV18	.	TRBJ2-5	13	.	TGTGCCAGCTCACCGGGGCGCCAAGAGACCCAGTACTTC	CASSPGRQETQYF
TRBV6-5	.	TRBJ1-2	13	.	TGTGCCAGCAGTAACCACAGGGAGAATGGCTACACCTTC	CASSNHRENGYTF
TRBV28	TRBD1	TRBJ1-5	14	.	TGTGCCAGCAGTTCCTACAGGGGTTTTCAGCCCCAGCATTTT	CASSSYRGFQPQHF
TRBV27	.	TRBJ2-7	14	.	TGTGCCAGCAGTCCCGATTGGCCCGGCGGCGAGCAGTACTTC	CASSPDWPGGEQYF
TRBV6-6	.	TRBJ1-1	13	.	TGTGCCAGCAGTTGGGGGGAAAACACTGAAGCTTTCTTT	CASSWGENTEAFF
TRBV23-1	.	TRBJ1-5	15	once	TGCGCCAGCAGTCAAGCAGGGGAGGGGGATCAGCCCCAGCATTTT	CASSQAGEGDQPQHF
TRBV7-2	TRBD1	TRBJ2-1	15	.	TGTGCCAGCAACAATCCGGGACAGGGTTACAATGAGCAGTTCTTC	CASNNPGQGYNEQFF
TRBV5-1	.	TRBJ2-1	15	.	TGCGCCAGCAGCTTCATGGCAGGGGGGCCCTCGGAGCAGTTCTTC	CASSFMAGGPSEQFF
TRBV14	.	TRBJ2-5	15	.	TGTGCCAGCAGCCTCCGGGTCGGAACCCAAGAGACCCAGTACTTC	CASSLRVGTQETQYF
TRBV19	TRBD1	TRBJ2-3	14	.	TGTGCCAGTAGTCTCGACAGGGGGAAAGATACGCAGTATTTT	CASSLDRGKDTQYF
TRBV7-8	TRBD1	TRBJ1-1	14	.	TGTGCCAGCAGCTTACAGGGGGCCGACACTGAAGCTTTCTTT	CASSLQGADTEAFF
TRBV28	.	TRBJ2-7	13	.	TGTGCCAGCAGTTTTAGCGGTTCCTACGAGCAGTACTTC	CASSFSGSYEQYF
TRBV5-4	.	TRBJ2-7	13	.	TGTGCCAGCAGCTTGGAAGAGGGCTACGAGCAGTACTTC	CASSLEEGYEQYF
TRBV7-9	.	TRBJ1-1	16	.	TGTGCCAGCAGCTTACCGGGACAACTCATGAACACTGAAGCTTTCTTT	CASSLPGQLMNTEAFF
TRBV4-1	.	TRBJ2-7	14	.	TGCGCCAGCAGTCAATCCCAGGGCATCTACGAGCAGTACTTC	CASSQSQGIYEQYF
TRBV10-3	.	TRBJ1-2	14	.	TGTGCCATCAGTGGACAAGCTTCTAACTATGGCTACACCTTC	CAISGQASNYGYTF
TRBV4-3	.	TRBJ2-5	17	.	TGCGCCAGCAGCCAAAGGCCGCGTTCGGGGGTCGGAGAGACCCAGTACTTC	CASSQRPRSGVGETQYF
TRBV4-1	TRBD1	TRBJ1-5	18	.	TGCGCCAGCAGCCAATTCCCAGTCCCCCTCAGGGGGCATCAGCCCCAGCATTTT	CASSQFPVPLRGHQPQHF